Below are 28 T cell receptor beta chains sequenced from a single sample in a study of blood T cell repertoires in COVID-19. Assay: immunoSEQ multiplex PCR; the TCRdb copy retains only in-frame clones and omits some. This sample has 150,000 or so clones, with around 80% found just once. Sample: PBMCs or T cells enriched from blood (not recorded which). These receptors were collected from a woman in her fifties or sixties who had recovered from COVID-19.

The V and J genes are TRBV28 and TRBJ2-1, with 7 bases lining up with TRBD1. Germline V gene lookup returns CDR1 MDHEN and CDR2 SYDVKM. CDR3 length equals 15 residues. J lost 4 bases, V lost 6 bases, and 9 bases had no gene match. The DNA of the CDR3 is TGTGCCAGCAGCCTTGGTGGGACAGTGTACAATGAGCAGTTCTTC. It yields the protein CASSLGGTVYNEQFF.

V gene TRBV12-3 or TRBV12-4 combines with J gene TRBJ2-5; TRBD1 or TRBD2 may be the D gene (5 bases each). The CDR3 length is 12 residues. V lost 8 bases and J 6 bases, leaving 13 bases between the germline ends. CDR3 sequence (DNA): TGTGCCAGCGGCTTAGGGGAGCAGACCCAGTACTTC. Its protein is CASGLGEQTQYF.

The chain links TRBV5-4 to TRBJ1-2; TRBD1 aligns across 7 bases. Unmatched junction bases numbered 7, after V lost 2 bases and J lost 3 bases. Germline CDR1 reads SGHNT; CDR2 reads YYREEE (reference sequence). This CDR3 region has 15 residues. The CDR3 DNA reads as TGTGCCAGCAGCTTAGCAGGACAGGAATACTATGGCTACACCTTC. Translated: CASSLAGQEYYGYTF.

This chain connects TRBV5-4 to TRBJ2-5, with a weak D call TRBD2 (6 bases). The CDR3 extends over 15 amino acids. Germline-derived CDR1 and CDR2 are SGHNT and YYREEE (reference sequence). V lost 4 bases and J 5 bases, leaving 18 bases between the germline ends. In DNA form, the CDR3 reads TGTGCCAGCAGCCCGGGAGTTAGCGTTGGGGAGACCCAGTACTTC. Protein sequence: CASSPGVSVGETQYF.

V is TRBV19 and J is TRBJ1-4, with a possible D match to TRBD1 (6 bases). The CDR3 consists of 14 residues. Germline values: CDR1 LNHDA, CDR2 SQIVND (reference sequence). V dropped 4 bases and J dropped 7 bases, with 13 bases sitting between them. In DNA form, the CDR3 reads TGTGCCAGTAGTAAATTGGACAGCTTTGAAAAACTGTTTTTT. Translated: CASSKLDSFEKLFF.

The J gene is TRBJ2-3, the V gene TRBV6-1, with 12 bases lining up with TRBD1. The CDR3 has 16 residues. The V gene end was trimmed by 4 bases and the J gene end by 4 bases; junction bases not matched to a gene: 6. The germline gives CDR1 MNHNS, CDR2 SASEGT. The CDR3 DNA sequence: TGTGCCAGCAGTGCGGGACAGGGGGCTAGGGCAGATACGCAGTATTTT. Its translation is CASSAGQGARADTQYF.

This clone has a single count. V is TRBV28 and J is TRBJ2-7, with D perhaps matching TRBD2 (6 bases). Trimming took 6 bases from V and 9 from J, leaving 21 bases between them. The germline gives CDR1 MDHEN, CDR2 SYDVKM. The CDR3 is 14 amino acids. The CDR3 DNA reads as TGTGCCAGCAGCTGGGGGGTAGATGACTTGGGGCAGTACTTC. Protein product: CASSWGVDDLGQYF.

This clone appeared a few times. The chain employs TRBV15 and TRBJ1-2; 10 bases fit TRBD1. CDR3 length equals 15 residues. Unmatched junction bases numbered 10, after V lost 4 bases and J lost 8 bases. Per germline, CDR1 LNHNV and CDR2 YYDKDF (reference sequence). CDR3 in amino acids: CATSMKTGGAGGYTF. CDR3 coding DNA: TGTGCCACCAGCATGAAGACAGGGGGCGCGGGAGGCTACACCTTC.

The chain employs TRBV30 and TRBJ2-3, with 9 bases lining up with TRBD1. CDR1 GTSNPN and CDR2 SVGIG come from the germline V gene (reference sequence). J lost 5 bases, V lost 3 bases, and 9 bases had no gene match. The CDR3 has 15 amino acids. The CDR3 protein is CAWRGPGQGLDTQYF. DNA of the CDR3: TGTGCCTGGAGGGGACCGGGACAGGGCTTAGATACGCAGTATTTT.

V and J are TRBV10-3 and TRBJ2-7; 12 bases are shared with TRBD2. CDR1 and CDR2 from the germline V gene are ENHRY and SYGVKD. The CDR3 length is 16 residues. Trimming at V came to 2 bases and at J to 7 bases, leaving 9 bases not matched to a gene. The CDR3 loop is CAISETLAGGLGEQYF. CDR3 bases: TGTGCCATCAGTGAGACCCTAGCGGGAGGGCTCGGGGAGCAGTACTTC.

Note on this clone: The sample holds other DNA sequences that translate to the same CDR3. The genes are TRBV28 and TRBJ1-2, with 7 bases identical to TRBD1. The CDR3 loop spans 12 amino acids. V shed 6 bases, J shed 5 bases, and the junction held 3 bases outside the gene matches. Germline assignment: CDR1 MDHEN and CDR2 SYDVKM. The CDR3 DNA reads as TGTGCCAGCAGCCAGACAGGGTATGGCTACACCTTC. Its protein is CASSQTGYGYTF.

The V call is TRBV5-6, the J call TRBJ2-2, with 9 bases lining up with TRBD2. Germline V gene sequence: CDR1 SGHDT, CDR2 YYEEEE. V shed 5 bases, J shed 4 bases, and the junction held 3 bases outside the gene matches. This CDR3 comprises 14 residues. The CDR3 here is CASRGLASTGELFF. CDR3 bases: TGTGCCAGCAGGGGACTAGCTTCCACCGGGGAGCTGTTTTTT. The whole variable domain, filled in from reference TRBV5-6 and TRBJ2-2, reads DAGVTQSPTHLIKTRGQQVTLRCSPKSGHDTVSWYQQALGQGPQFIFQYYEEEERQRGNFPDRFSGHQFPNYSSELNVNALLLGDSALYLCASRGLASTGELFFGEGSRLTVL.

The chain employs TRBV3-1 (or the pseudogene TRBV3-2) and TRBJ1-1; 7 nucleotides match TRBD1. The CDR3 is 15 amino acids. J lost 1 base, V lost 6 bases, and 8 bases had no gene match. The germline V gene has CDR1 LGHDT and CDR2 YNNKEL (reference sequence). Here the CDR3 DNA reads TGTGCCAGCAGTCCAACGGGGACAGCGAACACTGAAGCTTTCTTT. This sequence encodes CASSPTGTANTEAFF.

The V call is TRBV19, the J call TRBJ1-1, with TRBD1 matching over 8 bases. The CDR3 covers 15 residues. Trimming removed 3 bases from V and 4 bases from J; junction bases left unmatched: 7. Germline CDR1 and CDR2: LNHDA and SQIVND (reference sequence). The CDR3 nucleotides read TGTGCCAGTAGTATGTCGGCAGGGGGCTTCACTGAAGCTTTCTTT. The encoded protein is CASSMSAGGFTEAFF.

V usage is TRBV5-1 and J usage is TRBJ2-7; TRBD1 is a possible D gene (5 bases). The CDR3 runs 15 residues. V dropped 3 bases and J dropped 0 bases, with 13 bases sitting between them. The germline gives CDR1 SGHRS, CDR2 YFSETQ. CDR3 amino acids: CASSWTSMSSYEQYF. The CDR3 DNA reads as TGCGCCAGCAGCTGGACATCCATGAGCTCCTACGAGCAGTACTTC.

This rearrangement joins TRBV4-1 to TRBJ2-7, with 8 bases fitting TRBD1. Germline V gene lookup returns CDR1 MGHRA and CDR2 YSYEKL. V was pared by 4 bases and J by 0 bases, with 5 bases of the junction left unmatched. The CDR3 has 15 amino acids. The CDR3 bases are TGCGCCAGCAGCCCTCACAGGGGGAACTCCTACGAGCAGTACTTC. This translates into CASSPHRGNSYEQYF.

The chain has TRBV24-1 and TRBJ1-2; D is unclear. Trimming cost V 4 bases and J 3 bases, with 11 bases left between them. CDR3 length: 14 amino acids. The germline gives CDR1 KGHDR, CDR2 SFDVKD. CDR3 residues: CATSDPTDYYGYTF. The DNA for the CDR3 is TGTGCCACCAGTGACCCTACTGACTACTATGGCTACACCTTC.

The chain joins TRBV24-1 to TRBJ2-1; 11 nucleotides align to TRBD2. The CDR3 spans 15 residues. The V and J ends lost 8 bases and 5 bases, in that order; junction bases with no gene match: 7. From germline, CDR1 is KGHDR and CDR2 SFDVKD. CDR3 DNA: TGTGCCACCACGGCTAGCGGGAGGTCCCACAATGAGCAGTTCTTC. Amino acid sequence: CATTASGRSHNEQFF.

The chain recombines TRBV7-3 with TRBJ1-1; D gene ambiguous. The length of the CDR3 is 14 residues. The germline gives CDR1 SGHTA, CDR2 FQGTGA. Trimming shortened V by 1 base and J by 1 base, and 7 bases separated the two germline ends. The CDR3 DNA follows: TGTGCCAGCAGCTTAAGTCGGGGGAACACTGAAGCTTTCTTT. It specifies CASSLSRGNTEAFF.

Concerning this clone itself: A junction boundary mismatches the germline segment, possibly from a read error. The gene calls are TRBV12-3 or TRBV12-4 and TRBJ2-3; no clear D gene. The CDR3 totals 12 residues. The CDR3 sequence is CASSLSHPPPKF. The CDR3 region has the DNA TGTGCCAGCAGTTTGAGTCACCCACCTCCCAAATTT.

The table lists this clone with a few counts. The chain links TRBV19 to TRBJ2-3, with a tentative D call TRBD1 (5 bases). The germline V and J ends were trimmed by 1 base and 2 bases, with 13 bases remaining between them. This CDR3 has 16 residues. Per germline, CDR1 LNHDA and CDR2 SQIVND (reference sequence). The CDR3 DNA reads TGTGCCAGTAGTATAGCCCACAGGTCTTACACAGATACGCAGTATTTT. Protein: CASSIAHRSYTDTQYF.

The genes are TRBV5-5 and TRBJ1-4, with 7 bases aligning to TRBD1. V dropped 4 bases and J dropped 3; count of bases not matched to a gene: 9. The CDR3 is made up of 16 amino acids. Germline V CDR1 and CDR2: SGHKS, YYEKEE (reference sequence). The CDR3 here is CASSVGQPIPNEKLFF. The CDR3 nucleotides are TGTGCCAGCAGCGTGGGACAGCCGATCCCTAATGAAAAACTGTTTTTT.

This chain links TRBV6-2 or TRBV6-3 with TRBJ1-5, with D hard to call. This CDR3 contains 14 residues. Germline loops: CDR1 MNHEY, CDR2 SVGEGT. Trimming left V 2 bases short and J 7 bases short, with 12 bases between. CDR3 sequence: CASSYIDNTQPQHF. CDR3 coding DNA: TGTGCCAGCAGTTACATCGACAACACACAGCCCCAGCATTTT.

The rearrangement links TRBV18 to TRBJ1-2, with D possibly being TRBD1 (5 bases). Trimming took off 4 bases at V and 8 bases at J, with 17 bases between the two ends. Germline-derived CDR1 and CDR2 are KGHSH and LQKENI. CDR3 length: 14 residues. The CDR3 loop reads CASSLAGTEAGYTF. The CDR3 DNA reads TGTGCCAGCTCACTAGCCGGGACTGAAGCCGGCTACACCTTC.

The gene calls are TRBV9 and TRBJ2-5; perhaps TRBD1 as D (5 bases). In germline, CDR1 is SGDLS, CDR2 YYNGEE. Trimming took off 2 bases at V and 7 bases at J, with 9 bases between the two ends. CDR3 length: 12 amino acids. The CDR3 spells CASSVGQGTQYF. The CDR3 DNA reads TGTGCCAGCAGCGTGGGCCAGGGGACCCAGTACTTC.

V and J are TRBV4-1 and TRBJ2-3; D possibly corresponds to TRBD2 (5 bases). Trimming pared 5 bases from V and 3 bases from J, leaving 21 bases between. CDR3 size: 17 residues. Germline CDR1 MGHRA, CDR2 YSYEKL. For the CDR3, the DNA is TGCGCCAGCAGCTTCGACCGGCGGCAGCCGGGGACAGATACGCAGTATTTT. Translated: CASSFDRRQPGTDTQYF.

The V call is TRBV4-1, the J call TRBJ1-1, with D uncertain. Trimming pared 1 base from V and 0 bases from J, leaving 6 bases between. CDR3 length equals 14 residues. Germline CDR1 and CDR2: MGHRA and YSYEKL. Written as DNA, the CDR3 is TGCGCCAGCAGCCAAGTACAAATGAACACTGAAGCTTTCTTT. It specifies CASSQVQMNTEAFF.

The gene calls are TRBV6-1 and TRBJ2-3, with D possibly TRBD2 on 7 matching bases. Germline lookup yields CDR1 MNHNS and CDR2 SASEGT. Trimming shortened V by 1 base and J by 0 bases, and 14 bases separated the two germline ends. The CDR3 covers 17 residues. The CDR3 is CASSEGLGGGSTDTQYF. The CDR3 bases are TGTGCCAGCAGTGAAGGGTTGGGGGGGGGCAGCACAGATACGCAGTATTTT.